A selection of T cell receptor beta chains follows, all from one sample in a study of blood T cell repertoires in COVID-19. Using immunoSEQ multiplex PCR, the repertoire was profiled, and TCRdb retains in-frame clones only, with some absent. The sample lists under 130,000 clones, roughly 84% occurring once. The sequenced sample was peripheral blood. Every receptor here comes from a human donor in a cohort sampled during active COVID-19. CDR3s include the opening cysteine and the closing phenylalanine or tryptophan. D genes are given only for firm matches. The size entry is marked missing in some rows and otherwise reads once, few, many or a size class.

>TRBV5-4|.|.|TRBJ2-5
CASSRDGSRETQYF
TGTGCCAGCAGCCGAGACGGGAGTAGAGAGACCCAGTACTTC
>TRBV15|TRBD2|.|TRBJ2-7
CATSSGLAGPYEQYF
TGTGCCACCAGCAGTGGACTAGCGGGCCCCTACGAGCAGTACTTC
>TRBV5-6|.|.|TRBJ2-3
CASSWGFGGDTQYF
TGTGCCAGCAGCTGGGGGTTTGGAGGGGATACGCAGTATTTT
>TRBV5-1|.|.|TRBJ2-2
CASSQVPLGNTGELFF
TGCGCCAGCAGCCAGGTACCCCTTGGGAACACCGGGGAGCTGTTTTTT
>TRBV9|.|.|TRBJ2-7
CASSVTSSYEQYF
TGTGCCAGCAGCGTAACAAGCTCCTACGAGCAGTACTTC
>TRBV6-5|TRBD1|.|TRBJ1-1
CASSLEGAGTEAFF
TGTGCCAGCAGTCTGGAGGGGGCTGGGACTGAAGCTTTCTTT
>TRBV2|.|.|TRBJ1-2
CASSSEGTGYGYTF
TGTGCCAGCAGCAGTGAGGGTACGGGCTATGGCTACACCTTC
>TRBV4-1|TRBD2|.|TRBJ2-3
CASSNLGLAGGINTDTQYF
TGCGCCAGCAGCAATTTAGGACTAGCGGGAGGGATAAACACAGATACGCAGTATTTT
>TRBV6-5|TRBD1|.|TRBJ1-5
CASSYPNRGDQPQHF
TGTGCCAGCAGTTACCCCAACAGGGGAGATCAGCCCCAGCATTTT
>TRBV7-2|TRBD2|.|TRBJ2-2
CASAVRGGTNTGELFF
TGTGCCAGTGCCGTTCGGGGGGGCACGAACACCGGGGAGCTGTTTTTT
>TRBV19|TRBD2|.|TRBJ2-1
CASAGGLAGEQFF
TGTGCCAGTGCAGGGGGACTAGCCGGTGAGCAGTTCTTC
>TRBV19|TRBD2|.|TRBJ2-5
CATSTSGGKTQYF
TGTGCCACCTCTACTAGCGGGGGAAAGACCCAGTACTTC
>TRBV19|.|.|TRBJ1-1
CASSIQPGNTEAFF
TGTGCCAGTAGTATACAGCCGGGGAACACTGAAGCTTTCTTT
>TRBV5-1|TRBD2|.|TRBJ2-2
CASSPGLAGAEKDGELFF
TGCGCCAGCAGCCCTGGACTAGCGGGAGCCGAAAAAGACGGGGAGCTGTTTTTT
>TRBV7-3|.|.|TRBJ2-2
CASSPLGGGGSVRTGELFF
TGTGCCAGCAGCCCCTTGGGGGGCGGGGGTTCTGTAAGAACCGGGGAGCTGTTTTTT
>TRBV24-1|.|.|TRBJ2-7
CATSDSRAGRGSYEQYF
TGTGCCACCAGTGATTCCCGGGCGGGGAGAGGGTCCTACGAGCAGTACTTC
>TRBV3-1/TRBV3-2|.|few|TRBJ2-3
CASSQFLADTQYF
TGTGCCAGCAGCCAATTTTTAGCAGATACGCAGTATTTT
>TRBV6-5|.|.|TRBJ2-1
CASSYSSGPYNEQFF
TGTGCCAGCAGTTACTCTAGCGGCCCTTACAATGAGCAGTTCTTC
>TRBV6-6|.|.|TRBJ2-7
CASSYSGQGISYEQYF
TGTGCCAGCAGTTACTCGGGGCAGGGGATCTCCTACGAGCAGTACTTC
>TRBV18|TRBD1|.|TRBJ2-1
CASSQTGTGGDEQFF
TGTGCCAGCTCACAAACCGGGACAGGGGGCGATGAGCAGTTCTTC
>TRBV5-1|.|.|TRBJ1-2
CASTPAGGANYGYTF
TGCGCCAGCACCCCGGCGGGCGGGGCGAACTATGGCTACACCTTC
>TRBV2|.|.|TRBJ1-3
CASSVTGSGNTIYF
TGTGCCAGCAGTGTCACCGGCTCTGGAAACACCATATATTTT
>TRBV21-1|.|once|TRBJ1-2
CASVCGYTF
TGTGCCAGCGTATGTGGCTACACCTTC
>TRBV9|.|once|TRBJ2-7
CASSIESGEQYF
TGTGCCAGCAGCATCGAATCGGGCGAGCAGTACTTC
>TRBV4-1|.|.|TRBJ1-1
CASSQDVRAGTEAFF
TGCGCCAGCAGCCAAGATGTGCGGGCGGGCACTGAAGCTTTCTTT
>TRBV18|.|.|TRBJ2-6
CASSPSVDSGANVLTF
TGTGCCAGCTCACCATCCGTAGATTCTGGGGCCAACGTCCTGACTTTC
>TRBV15|.|once|TRBJ1-1
CATSRVGGYAFF
TGTGCCACCAGCAGAGTCGGGGGGTACGCTTTCTTT
>TRBV4-1|.|.|TRBJ2-1
CASSQDIKISSYNEQFF
TGCGCCAGCAGCCAAGATATTAAGATTAGCTCCTACAATGAGCAGTTCTTC
>TRBV20-1|.|.|TRBJ2-2
CSASAGFGELFF
TGCAGTGCTAGTGCAGGCTTCGGGGAGCTGTTTTTT
>TRBV7-7|TRBD2|.|TRBJ2-7
CASSLGLAGDYEQYF
TGTGCTAGCAGCTTAGGACTAGCGGGGGACTACGAGCAGTACTTC
>TRBV3-1/TRBV3-2|.|.|TRBJ1-2
CASSQLEGYYGYTF
TGTGCCAGCAGCCAATTGGAGGGGTACTATGGCTACACCTTC
>TRBV7-9|TRBD1|few|TRBJ1-5
CASSLDRGLQPQHF
TGTGCCAGCAGCTTAGACAGGGGACTTCAGCCCCAGCATTTT
>TRBV11-2|TRBD1|.|TRBJ2-7
CASSSTGGSIYEQYF
TGTGCCAGCAGCTCGACAGGGGGCTCGATTTACGAGCAGTACTTC
>TRBV6-1|.|.|TRBJ2-7
CASSETFARAEQYF
TGTGCCAGCAGTGAAACGTTCGCGAGGGCCGAGCAGTACTTC
>TRBV5-6|.|.|TRBJ1-2
CASSRPRVYYGYTF
TGTGCCAGCAGCCGACCCAGGGTATACTATGGCTACACCTTC
>TRBV19|.|.|TRBJ1-4
CARELRGKLFF
TGTGCCAGAGAACTCCGGGGAAAACTGTTTTTT
>TRBV10-3|TRBD1|.|TRBJ2-1
CAIRDRGLGEQFF
TGTGCCATCAGGGACAGGGGGCTCGGTGAGCAGTTCTTC
>TRBV18|.|.|TRBJ1-2
CASSPVFGGTDGYTF
TGTGCCAGCTCACCTGTGTTCGGGGGAACGGATGGCTACACCTTC
>TRBV6-1|.|.|TRBJ2-2
CASRLSTAGELFF
TGTGCCAGCAGGTTATCTACCGCAGGGGAGCTGTTTTTT
>TRBV2|.|.|TRBJ2-2
CASSIYTGELFF
TGTGCCAGCAGTATCTACACCGGGGAGCTGTTTTTT
>TRBV18|TRBD1|once|TRBJ1-1
CASSSAGGRTEAFF
TGTGCCAGCTCATCGGCAGGGGGTAGAACTGAAGCTTTCTTT